These T cell receptor beta chains were read from a single sample in a study of shared clonotypes between healthy human individuals. The method was immunoSEQ multiplex PCR; TCRdb's version includes in-frame clones alone and lacks a portion of them. The sample lists some 2.4 million clones; more than 85% were seen once. Sequencing was carried out using naive CD4+ T cells from PBMCs. Every receptor here comes from a man aged 18 to 35 in good health. Some clones in this sample may be carry-over from other donors' samples. CDR3s include the opening cysteine and the closing phenylalanine or tryptophan. The D gene is left open where the match is weak. A row's size may be missing; if present it is once, few, many or a size class.

abundance	d_gene	j_gene	v_gene	CDR3aa	CDR3nt
.	.	TRBJ1-5	TRBV28	CASSLGMRGGKDQPQHF	TGTGCCAGCAGTTTAGGAATGCGGGGGGGTAAAGATCAGCCCCAGCATTTT
.	.	TRBJ1-1	TRBV6-5	CASNPTGTYTEAFF	TGTGCCAGCAACCCGACCGGGACTTACACTGAAGCTTTCTTT
.	.	TRBJ1-1	TRBV5-1	CASSLPGAIEAFF	TGCGCCAGCAGCTTGCCGGGCGCTATTGAAGCTTTCTTT
.	.	TRBJ2-7	TRBV25-1	CASPKGGEGSDEQYF	TGTGCCAGCCCCAAGGGCGGAGAGGGCAGTGATGAGCAGTACTTC
.	.	TRBJ2-5	TRBV9	CASSVATGRGAQETQYF	TGTGCCAGCAGCGTAGCTACAGGGAGGGGAGCCCAAGAGACCCAGTACTTC
.	TRBD2	TRBJ2-6	TRBV28	CASSPSGGGANVLTF	TGTGCCAGCAGTCCCAGCGGGGGCGGGGCCAACGTCCTGACTTTC
.	.	TRBJ1-1	TRBV10-3	CAIQSRAEAFF	TGTGCCATCCAATCACGGGCTGAAGCTTTCTTT
.	TRBD2	TRBJ2-1	TRBV28	CASSLGLAGGGAPSNEQFF	TGTGCCAGCAGTCTGGGACTAGCGGGAGGGGGTGCCCCCTCCAATGAGCAGTTCTTC
.	TRBD2	TRBJ2-5	TRBV7-7	CASSPLWTSGRTQETQYF	TGTGCCAGCAGCCCTCTCTGGACTAGCGGGAGGACCCAAGAGACCCAGTACTTC
.	.	TRBJ2-2	TRBV9	CASSVVGSTGELFF	TGTGCCAGCAGCGTAGTGGGGTCCACCGGGGAGCTGTTTTTT
.	.	TRBJ1-1	TRBV7-3	CASSLGPWGANTEAFF	TGTGCCAGCAGCTTGGGACCCTGGGGTGCCAACACTGAAGCTTTCTTT
.	.	TRBJ2-5	TRBV18	CASSPSQLQETQYF	TGTGCCAGCTCACCCTCGCAGTTACAAGAGACCCAGTACTTC
few	.	TRBJ2-2	TRBV14	CASSQDQGTGELFF	TGTGCCAGCAGCCAAGATCAAGGGACCGGGGAGCTGTTTTTT
.	.	TRBJ1-4	TRBV9	CASSVGRGNEKLFF	TGTGCCAGCAGCGTAGGACGGGGAAATGAAAAACTGTTTTTT
.	.	TRBJ1-5	TRBV15	CATSRDRGNQPQHF	TGTGCCACCAGCAGAGATAGGGGCAATCAGCCCCAGCATTTT
.	.	TRBJ1-3	TRBV7-3	CASRLSPASSGNTIYF	TGTGCCAGCAGGCTCTCCCCCGCCAGCTCTGGAAACACCATATATTTT
.	.	TRBJ2-1	TRBV28	CATSPDSYNEQFF	TGTGCCACCAGCCCGGACTCCTACAATGAGCAGTTCTTC
.	.	TRBJ2-3	TRBV28	CASSLQTTSTDTQYF	TGTGCCAGCAGCTTACAGACTACTAGCACAGATACGCAGTATTTT
once	TRBD1	TRBJ1-1	TRBV28	CASSLGTGWVTEAFF	TGTGCCAGCAGTTTAGGGACAGGGTGGGTCACTGAAGCTTTCTTT
.	TRBD1	TRBJ1-5	TRBV4-1	CASSQISRTGPSSQHF	TGCGCCAGCAGCCAGATATCCAGGACAGGCCCTTCGTCCCAGCATTTT
.	TRBD2	TRBJ2-7	TRBV7-9	CASSLVAGRISEQYF	TGTGCCAGCAGCTTAGTAGCGGGGAGGATTAGCGAGCAGTACTTC
.	.	TRBJ2-5	TRBV28	CASSSDILQFNF	TGTGCCAGCAGCTCGGACATTCTGCAGTTCAACTTC
.	.	TRBJ2-4	TRBV19	CASRGQGAKNIQYF	TGTGCCAGTAGGGGTCAGGGAGCCAAAAACATTCAGTACTTC
few	.	TRBJ2-3	TRBV18	CASSPPSTDTQYF	TGTGCCAGCTCACCCCCAAGCACAGATACGCAGTATTTT
.	TRBD2	TRBJ2-1	TRBV7-3	CASSYQPAGVIAEQFF	TGTGCCAGCAGCTACCAGCCGGCGGGAGTTATTGCTGAGCAGTTCTTC
once	.	TRBJ2-7	TRBV9	CATTRGSTYEQYF	TGTGCCACCACAAGGGGAAGTACCTACGAGCAGTACTTC
.	.	TRBJ2-3	TRBV10-3	CAMQGATITDTQYF	TGTGCCATGCAGGGAGCTACCATCACAGATACGCAGTATTTT
.	.	TRBJ2-7	TRBV11-2	CASSLSSPIYEQYF	TGTGCCAGCAGCTTATCTAGTCCGATCTACGAGCAGTACTTC
.	.	TRBJ2-4	TRBV10-3	CAISDYRDSGNIQYF	TGTGCCATCAGTGACTACAGGGATTCAGGAAACATTCAGTACTTC
.	TRBD1	TRBJ2-2	TRBV7-3	CASSSLRDRETGELFF	TGTGCCAGCAGCTCCCTCCGGGACAGGGAAACCGGGGAGCTGTTTTTT
.	.	TRBJ2-7	TRBV28	CASSDPVYEQYF	TGTGCCAGCAGCGACCCCGTCTACGAGCAGTACTTC
.	.	TRBJ2-5	TRBV5-1	CASSLRGTYQETQYF	TGCGCCAGCAGCTTGAGGGGGACATATCAAGAGACCCAGTACTTC
.	.	TRBJ2-7	TRBV6-1	CASSSQAPSYEQYF	TGTGCCAGCAGTTCCCAGGCTCCCTCCTACGAGCAGTACTTC
.	.	TRBJ2-7	TRBV5-8	CASSGHRAAREQYF	TGTGCCAGCAGTGGGCACAGGGCGGCGCGCGAGCAGTACTTC
.	.	TRBJ2-3	TRBV20-1	CSARGSVTQYF	TGCAGTGCTAGAGGGTCGGTTACGCAGTATTTT
.	.	TRBJ1-1	TRBV7-9	CASSLGSEAFF	TGTGCCAGCAGCCTAGGGTCTGAAGCTTTCTTT
few	.	TRBJ2-2	TRBV2	CASRQNTGELFF	TGTGCCAGCAGACAGAACACCGGGGAGCTGTTTTTT
.	TRBD1	TRBJ2-5	TRBV5-1	CASSWGTGHLQETQYF	TGCGCCAGCAGCTGGGGGACAGGGCATCTTCAAGAGACCCAGTACTTC
.	.	TRBJ1-1	TRBV19	CASSSPTNTEAFF	TGTGCCAGTAGTTCTCCAACGAACACTGAAGCTTTCTTT
.	TRBD1	TRBJ1-2	TRBV13	CASSSPSGTAIGYTF	TGTGCCAGCAGCTCCCCGTCCGGGACAGCCATTGGCTACACCTTC